This T cell receptor beta chain was documented in a study of tumor and adjacent non-tumor tissue in lung cancer. The library came from three nested PCR rounds adapted from ARM-PCR protocols. A single record per CDR3 protein comes from TCRdb applying MiXCR to the multiplex PCR reads. Of 65,000 to 90,000 distinct CDR3 sequences listed, over 75% are singletons. The length of the CDR3 is 12 residues. Germline lookup yields CDR1 DFQATT and CDR2 SNEGSKA (reference sequence). This sample's RNA came from whole unsorted tissue. Turning to this clonotype: Compared with germline, one end of the junction differs, possibly owing to a read error.

The V gene is TRBV20-1, the J gene TRBJ1-5; a possible D gene is TRBD1 (5 bases). The material sequenced was lung tumor tissue. The receptor was isolated from a woman between 45 and 60 years old with non-small cell lung cancer. The CDR3 bases are TGCAGTACTAGGCAGGGCGGGCAGCCCCAGGATTTT. It encodes CSTRQGGQPQDF.